These 3 T cell receptor beta chains were sequenced from one sample in a study of blood T cells in healthy people across ages (dated by TCRdb to 2014 to 2015). Receptors were amplified or captured by 5' RACE. This sample was sequenced with an Illumina HiSeq 2500. The second PCR ran for roughly 6 to 11 cycles and used a J-beta primer mix along with a sample-barcoded 5' primer. TCRdb reworked the public reads: Q25 trimming with fastp, MiXCR clone assembly, productive beta chains retained. Rows with one shared CDR3 protein collapse into an entry with the most common genes and DNA. The sample has roughly 1,100,000 distinct CDR3 sequences on record, about 23% of them singletons. The top ten constitute around 0.7% of the sample. The data were also submitted as part of a second study, on T cells of mothers and their children.

Sequencing used blood. The receptors were gathered from a girl between 2 and 10 years old in good health.

CDR3 region: CSVEEQPHYGYTF. CDR3 nucleotide sequence: TGCAGCGTTGAAGAACAGCCCCACTATGGCTACACCTTC. The V and J genes are TRBV29-1 and TRBJ1-2; D gene ambiguous. With 0 bases removed from V and 3 bases from J, the gap between germline ends came to 8 bases. The CDR3 loop spans 13 amino acids. Germline V CDR1 and CDR2: SQVTM, ANQGSEA.

The J gene is TRBJ1-1, the V gene TRBV5-1; D is undetermined. Germline V gives CDR1 SGHRS, CDR2 YFSETQ. The germline V and J ends were trimmed by 0 bases and 7 bases, with 16 bases remaining between them. The CDR3 contains 15 residues. The CDR3 protein is CASSLGGPTDGEAFF. CDR3 DNA: TGCGCCAGCAGCTTGGGCGGGCCCACGGACGGTGAAGCTTTCTTT.

This sequence joins TRBV5-8 and TRBJ1-2, with D maybe TRBD1 (6 bases). The germline V and J ends were trimmed by 4 bases and 8 bases, with 18 bases remaining between them. The CDR3 totals 14 residues. The V gene's germline CDR1 is SGHTS and CDR2 YDEGEE. CDR3: CASSPDGGARGYTF. The CDR3 nucleotides are TGTGCCAGCAGCCCGGACGGGGGCGCCCGGGGCTACACCTTC.